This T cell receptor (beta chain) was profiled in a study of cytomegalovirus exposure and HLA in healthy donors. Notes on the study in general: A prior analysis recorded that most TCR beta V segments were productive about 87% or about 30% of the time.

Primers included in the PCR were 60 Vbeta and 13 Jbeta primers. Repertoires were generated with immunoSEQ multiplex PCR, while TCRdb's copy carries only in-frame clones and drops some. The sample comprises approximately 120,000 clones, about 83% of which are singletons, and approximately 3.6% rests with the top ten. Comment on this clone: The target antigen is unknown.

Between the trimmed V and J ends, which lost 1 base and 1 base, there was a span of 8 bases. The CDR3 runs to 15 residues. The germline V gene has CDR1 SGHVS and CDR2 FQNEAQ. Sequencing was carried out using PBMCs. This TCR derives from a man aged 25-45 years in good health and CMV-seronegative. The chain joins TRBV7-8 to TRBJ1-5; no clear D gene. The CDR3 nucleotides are TGTGCCAGCAGCTTAGGTTCCGGGAGCAATCAGCCCCAGCATTTT. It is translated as CASSLGSGSNQPQHF. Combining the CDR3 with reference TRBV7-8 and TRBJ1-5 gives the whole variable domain GAGVSQSPRYKVAKRGQDVALRCDPISGHVSLFWYQQALGQGPEFLTYFQNEAQLDKSGLPSDRFFAERPEGSVSTLKIQRTQQEDSAVYLCASSLGSGSNQPQHFGDGTRLSIL.